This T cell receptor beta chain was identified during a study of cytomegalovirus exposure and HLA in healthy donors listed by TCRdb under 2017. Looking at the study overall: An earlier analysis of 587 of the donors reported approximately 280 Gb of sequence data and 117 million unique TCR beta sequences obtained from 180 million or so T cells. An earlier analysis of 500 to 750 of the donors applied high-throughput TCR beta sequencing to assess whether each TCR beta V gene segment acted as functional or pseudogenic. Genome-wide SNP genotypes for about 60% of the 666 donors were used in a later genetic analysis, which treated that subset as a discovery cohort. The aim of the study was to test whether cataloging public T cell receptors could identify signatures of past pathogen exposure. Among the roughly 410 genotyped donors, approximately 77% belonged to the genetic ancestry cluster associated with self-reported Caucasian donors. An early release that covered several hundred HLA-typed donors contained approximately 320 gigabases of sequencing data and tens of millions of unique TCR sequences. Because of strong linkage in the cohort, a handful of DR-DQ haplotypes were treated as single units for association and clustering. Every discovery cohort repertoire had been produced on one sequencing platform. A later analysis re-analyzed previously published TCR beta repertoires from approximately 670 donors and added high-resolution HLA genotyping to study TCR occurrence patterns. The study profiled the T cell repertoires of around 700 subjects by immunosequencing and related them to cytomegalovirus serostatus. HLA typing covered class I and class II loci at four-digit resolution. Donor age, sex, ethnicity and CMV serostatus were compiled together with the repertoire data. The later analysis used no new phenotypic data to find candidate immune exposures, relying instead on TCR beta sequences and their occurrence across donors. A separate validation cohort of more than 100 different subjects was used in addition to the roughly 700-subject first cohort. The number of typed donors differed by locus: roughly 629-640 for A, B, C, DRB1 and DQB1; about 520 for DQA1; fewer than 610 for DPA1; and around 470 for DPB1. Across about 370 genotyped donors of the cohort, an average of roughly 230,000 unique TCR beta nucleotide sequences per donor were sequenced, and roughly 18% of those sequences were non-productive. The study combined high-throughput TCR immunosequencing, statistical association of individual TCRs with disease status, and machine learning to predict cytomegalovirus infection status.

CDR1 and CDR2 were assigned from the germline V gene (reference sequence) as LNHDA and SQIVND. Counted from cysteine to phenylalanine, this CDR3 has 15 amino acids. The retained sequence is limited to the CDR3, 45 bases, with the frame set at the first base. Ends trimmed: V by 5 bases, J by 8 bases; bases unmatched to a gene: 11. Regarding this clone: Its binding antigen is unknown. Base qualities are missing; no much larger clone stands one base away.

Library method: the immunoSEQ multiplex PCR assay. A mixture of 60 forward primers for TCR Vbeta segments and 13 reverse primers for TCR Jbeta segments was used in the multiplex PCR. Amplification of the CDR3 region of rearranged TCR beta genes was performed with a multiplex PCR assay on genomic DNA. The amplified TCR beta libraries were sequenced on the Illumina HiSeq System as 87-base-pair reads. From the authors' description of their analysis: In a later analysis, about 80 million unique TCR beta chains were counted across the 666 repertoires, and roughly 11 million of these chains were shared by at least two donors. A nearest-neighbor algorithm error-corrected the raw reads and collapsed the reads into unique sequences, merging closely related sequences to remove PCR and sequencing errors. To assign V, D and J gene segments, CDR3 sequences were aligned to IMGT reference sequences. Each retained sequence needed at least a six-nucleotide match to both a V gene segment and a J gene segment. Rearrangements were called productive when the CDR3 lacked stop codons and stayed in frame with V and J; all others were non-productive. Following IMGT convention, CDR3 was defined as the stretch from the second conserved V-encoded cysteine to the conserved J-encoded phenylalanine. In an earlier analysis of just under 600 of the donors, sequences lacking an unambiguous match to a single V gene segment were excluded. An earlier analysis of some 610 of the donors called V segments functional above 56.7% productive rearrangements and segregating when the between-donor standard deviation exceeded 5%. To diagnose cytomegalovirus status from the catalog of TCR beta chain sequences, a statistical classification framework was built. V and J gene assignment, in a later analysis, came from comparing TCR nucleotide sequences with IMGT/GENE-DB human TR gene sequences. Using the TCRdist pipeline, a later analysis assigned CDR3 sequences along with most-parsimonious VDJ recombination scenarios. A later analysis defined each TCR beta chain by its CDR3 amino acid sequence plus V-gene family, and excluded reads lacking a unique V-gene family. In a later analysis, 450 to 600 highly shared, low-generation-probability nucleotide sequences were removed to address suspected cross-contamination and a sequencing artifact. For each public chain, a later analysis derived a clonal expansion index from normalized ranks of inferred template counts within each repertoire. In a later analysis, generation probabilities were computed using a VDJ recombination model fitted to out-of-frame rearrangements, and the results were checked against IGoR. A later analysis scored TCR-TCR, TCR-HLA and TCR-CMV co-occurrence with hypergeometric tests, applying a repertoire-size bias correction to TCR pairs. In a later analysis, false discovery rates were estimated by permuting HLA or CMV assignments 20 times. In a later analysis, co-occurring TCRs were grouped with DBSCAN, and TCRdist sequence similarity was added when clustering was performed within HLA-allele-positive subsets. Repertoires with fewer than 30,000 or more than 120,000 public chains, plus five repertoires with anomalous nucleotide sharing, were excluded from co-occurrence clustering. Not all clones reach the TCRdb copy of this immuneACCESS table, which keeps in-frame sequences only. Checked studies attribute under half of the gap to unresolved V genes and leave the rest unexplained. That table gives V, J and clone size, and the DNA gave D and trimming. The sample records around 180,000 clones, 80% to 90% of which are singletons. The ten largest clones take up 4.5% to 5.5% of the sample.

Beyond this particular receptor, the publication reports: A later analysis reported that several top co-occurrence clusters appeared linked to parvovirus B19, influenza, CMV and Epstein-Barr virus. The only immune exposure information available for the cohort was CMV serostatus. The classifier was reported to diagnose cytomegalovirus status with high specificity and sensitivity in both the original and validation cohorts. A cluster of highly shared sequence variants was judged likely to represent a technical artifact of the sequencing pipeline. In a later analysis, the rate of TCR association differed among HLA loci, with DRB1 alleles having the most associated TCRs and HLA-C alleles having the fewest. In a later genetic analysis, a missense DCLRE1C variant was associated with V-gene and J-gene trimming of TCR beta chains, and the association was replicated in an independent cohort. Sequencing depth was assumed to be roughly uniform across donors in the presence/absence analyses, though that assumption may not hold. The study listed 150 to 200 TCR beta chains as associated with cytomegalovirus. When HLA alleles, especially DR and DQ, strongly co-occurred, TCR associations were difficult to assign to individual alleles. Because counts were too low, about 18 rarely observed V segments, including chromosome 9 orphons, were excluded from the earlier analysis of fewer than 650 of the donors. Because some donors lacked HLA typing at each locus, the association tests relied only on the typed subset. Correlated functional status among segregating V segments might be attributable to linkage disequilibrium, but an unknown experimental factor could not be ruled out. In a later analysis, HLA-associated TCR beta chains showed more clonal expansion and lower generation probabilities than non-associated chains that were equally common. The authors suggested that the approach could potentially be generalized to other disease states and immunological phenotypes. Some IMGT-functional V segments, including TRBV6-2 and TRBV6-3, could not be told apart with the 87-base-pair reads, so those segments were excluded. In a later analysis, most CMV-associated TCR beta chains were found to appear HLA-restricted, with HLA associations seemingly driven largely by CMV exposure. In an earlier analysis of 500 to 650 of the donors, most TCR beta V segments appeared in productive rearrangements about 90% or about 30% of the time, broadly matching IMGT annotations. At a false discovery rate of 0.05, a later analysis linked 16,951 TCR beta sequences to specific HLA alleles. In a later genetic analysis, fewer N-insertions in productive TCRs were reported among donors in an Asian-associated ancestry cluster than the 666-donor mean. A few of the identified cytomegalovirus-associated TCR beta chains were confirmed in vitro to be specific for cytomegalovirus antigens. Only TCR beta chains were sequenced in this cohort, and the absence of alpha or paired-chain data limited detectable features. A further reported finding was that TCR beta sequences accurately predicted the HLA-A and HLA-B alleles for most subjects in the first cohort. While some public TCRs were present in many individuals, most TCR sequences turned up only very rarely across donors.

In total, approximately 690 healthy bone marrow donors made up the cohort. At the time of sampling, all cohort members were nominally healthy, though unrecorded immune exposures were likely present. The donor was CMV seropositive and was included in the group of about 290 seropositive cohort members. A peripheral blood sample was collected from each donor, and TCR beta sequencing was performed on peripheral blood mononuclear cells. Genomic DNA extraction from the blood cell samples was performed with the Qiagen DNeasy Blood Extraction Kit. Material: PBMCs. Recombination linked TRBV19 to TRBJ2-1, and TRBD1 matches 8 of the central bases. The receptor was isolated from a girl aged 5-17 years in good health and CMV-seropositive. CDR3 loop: CASSYGTGFSDEQFF. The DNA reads TGTGCCAGTAGTTACGGGACAGGCTTTTCCGATGAGCAGTTCTTC.